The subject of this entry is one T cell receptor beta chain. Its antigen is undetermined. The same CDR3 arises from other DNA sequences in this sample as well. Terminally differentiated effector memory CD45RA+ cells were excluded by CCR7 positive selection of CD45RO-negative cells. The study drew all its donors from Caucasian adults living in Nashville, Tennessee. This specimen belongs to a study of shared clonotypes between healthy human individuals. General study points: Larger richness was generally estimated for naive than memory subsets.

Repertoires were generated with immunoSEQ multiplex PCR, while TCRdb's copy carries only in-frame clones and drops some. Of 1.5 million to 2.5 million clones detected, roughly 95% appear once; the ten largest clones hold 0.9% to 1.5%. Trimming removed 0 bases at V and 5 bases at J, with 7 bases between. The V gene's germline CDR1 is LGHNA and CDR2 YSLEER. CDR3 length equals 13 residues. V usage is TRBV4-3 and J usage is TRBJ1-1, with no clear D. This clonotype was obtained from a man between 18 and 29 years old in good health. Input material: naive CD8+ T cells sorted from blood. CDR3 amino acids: CASSQDSETEAFF. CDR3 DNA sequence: TGCGCCAGCAGCCAAGACAGTGAAACTGAAGCTTTCTTT.